These 2 T cell receptor beta chains were all obtained from the same sample, sequenced in a study of blood T cells in healthy people across ages. For the second PCR, which ran for about 6 to 12 cycles, a sample-barcoded 5' primer and a J-beta primer mix were used. MiXCR, run by TCRdb on the 5' RACE reads, gives a single entry per CDR3 protein. The sample holds about 1.5 million distinct CDR3 sequences, about 43% seen once. Sequenced: blood. The source is a young woman in good health.

This rearrangement joins TRBV11-2 to TRBJ2-5; D remains unclear. V lost 3 bases to trimming and J lost 1 base, with 9 bases between them. The CDR3 extends over 14 amino acids. Germline CDR1 is SGHAT and CDR2 is FQNNGV. Here the CDR3 reads CASSLSQTQETQYF. In DNA, the CDR3 is TGTGCCAGCAGCTTGAGTCAGACCCAAGAGACCCAGTACTTC.

This clonotype has more than one count but fewer than ten. This sequence joins TRBV12-3 or TRBV12-4 and TRBJ2-5; 11 nucleotides agree with TRBD2. After removal of 6 bases from V and 5 bases from J, the junction contained 11 bases not matched to a gene. The CDR3 has 16 residues. CDR3 sequence (DNA): TGTGCCAGCAGGCCATTAGCGGGAGGGCTCGGTGAGACCCAGTACTTC. Protein: CASRPLAGGLGETQYF.